These 2 T cell receptor beta chains were all obtained from the same sample, sequenced in a study of CD8 T cells in Susac syndrome. Reverse transcription of about 0.45 to 1 ug RNA was performed with random hexamers. TCRdb independently ran MiXCR on the immunoSEQ multiplex PCR reads; one entry per CDR3 protein. The table lists about 300,000 distinct CDR3 sequences, 65% to 90% of them singletons. Sequencing input: CD8+ T cells from PBMCs. The receptor source for this set is a human donor with multiple sclerosis.

This sequence joins TRBV5-5 and TRBJ2-7; possible D gene TRBD2, 5 bases. Germline V CDR1 and CDR2: SGHKS, YYEKEE (reference sequence). This CDR3 has 13 residues. Trimming took off 5 bases at V and 4 bases at J, with 13 bases between the two ends. DNA of the CDR3: TGTGCCAGCAGAGAGGGTATTGGATACGAGCAGTACTTC. This translates into CASREGIGYEQYF.

J is TRBJ1-3 and V is TRBV4-2; D gene unclear. The CDR3 spans 18 residues. The germline V gene encodes CDR1 LGHNA and CDR2 YNFKEQ. V lost 1 base and J 0 bases, leaving 16 bases between the germline ends. The CDR3 sequence is CASSQGPILTNSGNTIYF. The CDR3 nucleotides read TGTGCCAGCAGCCAAGGACCAATATTAACAAACTCTGGAAACACCATATATTTT.